The 6 T cell receptor beta chains below were found in one sample sequenced in a study of long-term antiretroviral therapy in people with HIV. It was version v3.0 of the immunoSEQ assay that was run at survey level. The data were produced by immunoSEQ multiplex PCR, yet TCRdb's version contains in-frame clones alone and is incomplete. The sample lists roughly 44,000 clones, 90% to 95% occurring once. The sequenced sample was unsorted PBMCs, obtained 3.7 years after starting antiretroviral therapy. These receptors all stem from a woman aged 45-65 years with HIV.

The chain links TRBV5-5 to TRBJ2-2, with TRBD2 matching 8 bases. The ends lost 4 bases at V and 4 bases at J; junction bases unmatched: 6. This CDR3 region has 15 residues. Germline V lookup: CDR1 SGHKS, CDR2 YYEKEE (reference sequence). CDR3 in amino acids: CASSRGGTTTGELFF. Here the CDR3 DNA reads TGTGCCAGCAGCCGCGGGGGGACCACCACCGGGGAGCTGTTTTTT.

The chain links TRBV5-1 to TRBJ1-2; D may be TRBD1 (6 bases). The CDR3 is 13 amino acids. Germline assignment: CDR1 SGHRS and CDR2 YFSETQ. The V end was cut by 2 bases, the J end by 2 bases, with 7 bases between. CDR3 region: CASSLQGNYGYTF. The CDR3 bases are TGCGCCAGCAGCTTACAGGGAAACTATGGCTACACCTTC.

Details on this clone: The junction departs from the called germline gene at one end, perhaps through a read error. V usage is TRBV7-7 and J usage is TRBJ2-2; maybe TRBD2 (6 bases). The germline gives CDR1 SSHAT, CDR2 FNYEAQ (reference sequence). The CDR3 has 14 amino acids. The CDR3 protein is CASSMVGRTGELFF. In DNA form, the CDR3 reads TGTGCTAGCAGCATGGTAGGGAGGACCGGGGAGCTGTTTTTT.

The rearrangement uses TRBV5-1 and TRBJ2-1; a weak D match, TRBD2 (5 bases). The CDR3 is 14 residues long. Trimming shortened V by 1 base and J by 9 bases, and 14 bases separated the two germline ends. Germline assignment: CDR1 SGHRS and CDR2 YFSETQ. As DNA, the CDR3 is TGCGCCAGCAGCTTGAGGGCAGCGGAAGGTGAGCAGTTCTTC. Translation gives CASSLRAAEGEQFF.

The chain employs TRBV27 and TRBJ2-3; TRBD2 might be the D (7 bases). The CDR3 has 13 residues. The germline V gene has CDR1 MNHEY and CDR2 SMNVEV (reference sequence). CDR3 DNA sequence: TGTGAGATCCGGGGGGCCCGCACAGATACGCAGTATTTT. Translation: CEIRGARTDTQYF.

This chain uses TRBV6-4 with TRBJ1-4; perhaps TRBD1 as D (5 bases). The CDR3 contains 13 residues. Per germline, CDR1 MRHNA and CDR2 SNTAGT. The V end lost 4 bases, the J end lost 4 bases, and 7 bases lay between the germline ends. The CDR3 bases are TGTGCCAGCAGTGTCGACAGTAATGAAAAACTGTTTTTT. Protein sequence: CASSVDSNEKLFF.